The 20 T cell receptor beta chains reported below all come from one sample, sequenced in a study of monozygotic twins with inflammatory bowel disease. TCRdb reprocessed the 5' RACE reads and stores each CDR3 protein as one record, lacking DNA. In total, the table holds fewer than 550,000 distinct CDR3 sequences. Sequenced material: blood. The receptor set was obtained from a human donor with ulcerative colitis or Crohn's disease, or a healthy co-twin of an affected twin (not recorded which).

The chain has TRBV7-2 and TRBJ2-3; TCRdb names TRBD1, which stays unverified in the absence of DNA. Germline CDR1 and CDR2: SGHTA and FQGNSA. CDR3 size: 16 residues. The CDR3 region is CASSRRSGGNTDTQYF.

The chain employs TRBV5-1 and TRBJ2-6. Per the germline V gene, CDR1 is SGHRS and CDR2 is YFSETQ. This CDR3 contains 15 residues. The CDR3 is CASSLTVSGANVLTF.

The chain combines TRBV10-3 with TRBJ2-5. Germline CDR1 reads ENHRY; CDR2 reads SYGVKD. The CDR3 totals 13 residues. CDR3 region: CAISDQNQETQYF.

The chain recombines TRBV28 with TRBJ1-1. This CDR3 is built from 14 residues. Germline CDR1 reads MDHEN; CDR2 reads SYDVKM. CDR3 sequence reads: CASSRNGDYTEAFF.

V is TRBV7-2 and J is TRBJ2-7; the D gene TCRdb calls, TRBD2, cannot be checked with no DNA. Looked up from germline, CDR1 is SGHTA and CDR2 is FQGNSA. There are 16 residues in the CDR3. The CDR3 loop is CASSLDGSGSSYEQYF.

This chain uses TRBV6-2 or TRBV6-3 with TRBJ2-1; checking the TCRdb D call of TRBD2 is not possible without DNA. Germline CDR1 MNHEY, CDR2 SVGEGT. This CDR3 is 16 amino acids long. CDR3 in amino acids: CASSSPSGPLGNEQFF.

The rearrangement joins TRBV27 to TRBJ1-1. Germline lookup yields CDR1 MNHEY and CDR2 SMNVEV (reference sequence). The CDR3 spans 16 residues. CDR3: CASSLSNPWENTEAFF.

This chain links TRBV7-9 with TRBJ2-2. Germline V gene lookup returns CDR1 SEHNR and CDR2 FQNEAQ (reference sequence). The CDR3 totals 13 residues. The CDR3 spells CASSSFNTGELFF.

The chain is built from TRBV5-1 and TRBJ2-3; TCRdb outputs TRBD2, but without DNA this stays unchecked. This CDR3 has 15 residues. The V gene's germline CDR1 is SGHRS and CDR2 YFSETQ. CDR3 region: CASSLALAGTDTQYF.

V is TRBV20-1 and J is TRBJ2-3; the D call from TCRdb, TRBD1, cannot be confirmed without DNA. Germline CDR1 and CDR2: DFQATT and SNEGSKA (reference sequence). This CDR3 has 15 amino acids. CDR3 region: CSAQGGAGREDTQYF.

The V and J genes are TRBV3-1 and TRBJ1-2. CDR3 size: 18 residues. Germline V gives CDR1 LGHDT, CDR2 YNNKEL (reference sequence). The CDR3 sequence: CASSQVLSRRSMLGGYTF.

The chain is built from TRBV18 and TRBJ2-3. The length of the CDR3 is 13 residues. Looked up from germline, CDR1 is KGHSH and CDR2 is LQKENI. CDR3 residues: CASSPRVADTQYF.

The V gene is TRBV5-1, the J gene TRBJ2-1. CDR1 is SGHRS, CDR2 YFSETQ, per germline. This CDR3 contains 15 residues. The CDR3 loop is CASAGWLSSYNEQFF.

The V call is TRBV7-6, the J call TRBJ2-2; TCRdb reports TRBD1, a call that lacks DNA to check it against. There are 20 residues in the CDR3. The V gene's germline CDR1 is SGHVS and CDR2 FNYEAQ. CDR3 in amino acids: CASSPPPAGGTLTNTGELFF. Full variable domain (missing parts from reference TRBV7-6 and TRBJ2-2): GAGVSQSPRYKVTKRGQDVALRCDPISGHVSLYWYRQALGQGPEFLTYFNYEAQQDKSGLPNDRFSAERPEGSISTLTIQRTEQRDSAMYRCASSPPPAGGTLTNTGELFFGEGSRLTVL.

This chain uses TRBV4-3 with TRBJ2-7; TCRdb's D call of TRBD1 is untestable without DNA. This CDR3 is built from 13 residues. Germline V gene sequence: CDR1 LGHNA, CDR2 YSLEER. The CDR3 region is CASSHSRGHEQYF.

The gene calls are TRBV10-2 and TRBJ2-6; as DNA is missing, the TRBD1 call by TCRdb cannot be tested. The CDR3 covers 18 residues. Germline lookup yields CDR1 WSHSY and CDR2 SAAADI. This chain's CDR3 is CASSEPHRGLSGANVLTF.

The chain combines TRBV7-9 with TRBJ1-2; lacking DNA, the TRBD1 call made by TCRdb goes unchecked. Per germline, CDR1 SEHNR and CDR2 FQNEAQ (reference sequence). The CDR3 spans 13 residues. CDR3 region: CASTLDRSSGYTF.

The rearrangement uses TRBV4-1 and TRBJ1-2. Germline-derived CDR1 and CDR2 are MGHRA and YSYEKL. CDR3 length equals 15 residues. CDR3 amino acids: CASSQGTAVNYGYTF.

The V gene is TRBV15, the J gene TRBJ2-4; without DNA, the TCRdb call of TRBD1 cannot be checked. The germline gives CDR1 LNHNV, CDR2 YYDKDF (reference sequence). The CDR3 runs 18 residues. CDR3: CATSGRDRGPLAKNMQYF.

The chain combines TRBV7-7 with TRBJ2-1; TCRdb returns TRBD1, unconfirmable since there is no DNA. CDR3 size: 13 residues. Germline CDR1 is SSHAT and CDR2 is FNYEAQ (reference sequence). The CDR3 reads CASSPDRNNEQFF.